Listed here are 6 T cell receptor beta chains from one sample, sequenced in a study of blood T cell repertoires in COVID-19. Some clones are missing from TCRdb's copy, which holds only in-frame ones; the method was immunoSEQ multiplex PCR. In the table there are a few hundred thousand clones, about 90% of which are singletons. Sequences were obtained from PBMCs or T cells enriched from blood (not recorded which). These receptors came from a woman in her thirties who had recovered from COVID-19.

In this sample, this clone turned up once. This may come from a read error, since a much larger clone is one base off. The chain employs TRBV5-4 and TRBJ1-1; 7 positions agree with TRBD1. Trimming cost V 4 bases and J 1 base; bases outside gene matches: 4. This CDR3 region has 14 residues. The V gene's germline CDR1 is SGHNT and CDR2 YYREEE (reference sequence). CDR3 DNA sequence: TGTGCCAGCAGCGCGGGACAGACGAACACTGAAGCTTTCTTT. Amino acids: CASSAGQTNTEAFF.

This clone has just one count. The chain links TRBV4-2 to TRBJ2-4, with 9 bases matching TRBD2. The CDR3 consists of 18 residues. V lost 0 bases and J lost 3; bases outside the gene matches: 9. The germline CDR1 and CDR2 sequences are LGHNA and YNFKEQ. Written as DNA, the CDR3 is TGTGCCAGCAGCCAAGATCGGCGGGAGGGGTTAGGCAAAAACATTCAGTACTTC. It codes for CASSQDRREGLGKNIQYF.

The V and J genes are TRBV12-5 and TRBJ1-5; D gene unclear. CDR3 length: 13 residues. V lost 6 bases to trimming and J lost 0 bases, with 6 bases between them. Germline lookup yields CDR1 LGHNT and CDR2 FRNRAP. The CDR3 DNA follows: TGTGCTAGTGGGGAGAATAGCAATCAGCCCCAGCATTTT. It specifies CASGENSNQPQHF.

The chain joins TRBV6-4 to TRBJ2-1, with D maybe TRBD1 (5 bases). The CDR3 is made up of 11 amino acids. The V end was cut by 6 bases, the J end by 7 bases, with 7 bases between. Looked up from germline, CDR1 is MRHNA and CDR2 is SNTAGT. CDR3 residues: CASRKGNEQFF. For the CDR3, the DNA is TGTGCCAGCAGAAAGGGGAATGAGCAGTTCTTC.

The chain employs TRBV2 and TRBJ2-1; D not resolved. This CDR3 contains 11 residues. Per germline, CDR1 SNHLY and CDR2 FYNNEI. V was pared by 3 bases and J by 9 bases, with 6 bases between. The CDR3 DNA sequence: TGTGCCAGCAGTGAGCAGGCTGAGCAGTTCTTC. Residues: CASSEQAEQFF.

This clone was counted only a few times. This chain connects TRBV6-4 to TRBJ2-6, with no clear D. V was trimmed by 0 bases and J by 1 base, leaving 7 bases between them. CDR3 size: 16 residues. Germline lookup yields CDR1 MRHNA and CDR2 SNTAGT. CDR3 amino acids: CASSDSRASGANVLTF. CDR3 bases: TGTGCCAGCAGTGACTCCCGAGCTTCTGGGGCCAACGTCCTGACTTTC.